A selection of T cell receptor beta chains follows, all from one sample in a study of CD8 T cells in ankylosing spondylitis. One entry per CDR3 protein, called by TCRdb with MiXCR from the 5' RACE reads. The sample carries under 150,000 distinct CDR3 sequences, 7% to 9% recorded once. The sequenced sample consisted of synovial fluid, either unsorted or a sorted T cell fraction (not recorded which). These receptors originate from a male donor with ankylosing spondylitis. Both conserved end residues are part of each CDR3. Fields, in order: CDR3 protein, CDR3 DNA, V gene, J gene, clone size, D gene. A D gene is named only where the DNA matches it firmly. Clone size appears in some rows only: once, few, many, or a class for an expanded clone.

CDR3aa: CASSYNRGGYNEQFF; CDR3nt: TGTGCCAGCAGCTATAACAGGGGGGGCTACAATGAGCAGTTCTTC; v_gene: TRBV7-9; j_gene: TRBJ2-1; abundance: many; d_gene: -
CDR3aa: CASSLRGREETQYF; CDR3nt: TGTGCCAGCAGCCTTCGGGGGCGGGAAGAGACCCAGTACTTC; v_gene: TRBV7-2; j_gene: TRBJ2-5; abundance: -; d_gene: -
CDR3aa: CAAGRDSYGYTF; CDR3nt: TGTGCCGCAGGAAGGGATTCCTATGGCTACACCTTC; v_gene: TRBV28; j_gene: TRBJ1-2; abundance: many; d_gene: -
CDR3aa: CSADLGGHNEQFF; CDR3nt: TGCAGTGCCGACCTAGGGGGGCACAATGAGCAGTTCTTC; v_gene: TRBV20-1; j_gene: TRBJ2-1; abundance: many; d_gene: -
CDR3aa: CASRLEIGGGYTF; CDR3nt: TGTGCCAGCAGGCTAGAAATCGGGGGTGGCTACACCTTC; v_gene: TRBV2; j_gene: TRBJ1-2; abundance: many; d_gene: -
CDR3aa: CASSLGLSASGYTDTQYF; CDR3nt: TGTGCCAGCAGCTTAGGGCTCAGCGCTAGCGGATACACAGATACGCAGTATTTT; v_gene: TRBV11-1; j_gene: TRBJ2-3; abundance: many; d_gene: TRBD2
CDR3aa: CASSLEVGTGKKLFF; CDR3nt: TGTGCCAGCAGCTTAGAGGTCGGGACAGGGAAAAAACTGTTTTTT; v_gene: TRBV7-2; j_gene: TRBJ1-4; abundance: few; d_gene: TRBD1
CDR3aa: CASSLAGAGDGYTF; CDR3nt: TGCGCCAGCAGCTTGGCAGGGGCAGGGGATGGCTACACCTTC; v_gene: TRBV5-1; j_gene: TRBJ1-2; abundance: many; d_gene: -
CDR3aa: CASSFDRGSYNEQFF; CDR3nt: TGTGCCAGTAGTTTTGACAGGGGGTCCTACAATGAGCAGTTCTTC; v_gene: TRBV19; j_gene: TRBJ2-1; abundance: -; d_gene: TRBD1
CDR3aa: CASSLHRGHPEQYF; CDR3nt: TGCGCCAGCAGCTTGCACAGGGGCCATCCCGAGCAGTACTTC; v_gene: TRBV5-1; j_gene: TRBJ2-7; abundance: -; d_gene: TRBD1
CDR3aa: CASSLDHRGLAYEQYF; CDR3nt: TGTGCCAGCAGCTTAGATCACCGAGGGTTAGCCTACGAGCAGTACTTC; v_gene: TRBV7-9; j_gene: TRBJ2-7; abundance: few; d_gene: -
CDR3aa: CASSISQLQPQHF; CDR3nt: TGTGCCAGTAGTATCTCCCAGCTCCAGCCCCAGCATTTT; v_gene: TRBV19; j_gene: TRBJ1-5; abundance: many; d_gene: -
CDR3aa: CASSYMGAMNTEAFF; CDR3nt: TGTGCCAGCAGTTACATGGGGGCCATGAACACTGAAGCTTTCTTT; v_gene: TRBV6-2/TRBV6-3; j_gene: TRBJ1-1; abundance: -; d_gene: -
CDR3aa: CASGVGGDEQFF; CDR3nt: TGTGCCAGCGGGGTGGGAGGGGATGAGCAGTTCTTC; v_gene: TRBV7-2; j_gene: TRBJ2-1; abundance: many; d_gene: TRBD2
CDR3aa: CASSLPGNGETQYF; CDR3nt: TGTGCCAGCAGTTTACCAGGGAATGGAGAGACCCAGTACTTC; v_gene: TRBV28; j_gene: TRBJ2-5; abundance: few; d_gene: -
CDR3aa: CSANGVRGTQETQYF; CDR3nt: TGCAGTGCTAACGGAGTCCGTGGGACACAAGAGACCCAGTACTTC; v_gene: TRBV20-1; j_gene: TRBJ2-5; abundance: few; d_gene: -
CDR3aa: CASSLDLAGVNEQFF; CDR3nt: TGTGCCAGCAGCTTAGACCTAGCGGGAGTCAATGAGCAGTTCTTC; v_gene: TRBV11-2; j_gene: TRBJ2-1; abundance: many; d_gene: TRBD2
CDR3aa: CASSDIGGMQPQHF; CDR3nt: TGTGCCAGCAGTGACATAGGAGGGATGCAGCCCCAGCATTTT; v_gene: TRBV2; j_gene: TRBJ1-5; abundance: many; d_gene: -
CDR3aa: CASSWDRGSGNTIYF; CDR3nt: TGTGCCAGCAGCTGGGACAGGGGGAGTGGAAACACCATATATTTT; v_gene: TRBV21-1; j_gene: TRBJ1-3; abundance: few; d_gene: -
CDR3aa: CSARPSWHMNEQFF; CDR3nt: TGCAGTGCTAGACCAAGCTGGCATATGAATGAGCAGTTCTTC; v_gene: TRBV20-1; j_gene: TRBJ2-1; abundance: few; d_gene: -
CDR3aa: CASSLVPHLTAAPYGYTF; CDR3nt: TGTGCCAGCAGCTTAGTTCCCCACTTGACAGCAGCCCCCTATGGCTACACCTTC; v_gene: TRBV11-2; j_gene: TRBJ1-2; abundance: -; d_gene: -
CDR3aa: CASSYVPGNQPQHF; CDR3nt: TGTGCCAGCAGCTATGTACCAGGGAATCAGCCCCAGCATTTT; v_gene: TRBV7-2; j_gene: TRBJ1-5; abundance: few; d_gene: -
CDR3aa: CASSFLIYDSYSYNSPLHF; CDR3nt: TGTGCCAGCAGCTTTCTTATTTACGACTCCTACTCCTATAATTCACCCCTCCACTTT; v_gene: TRBV7-2; j_gene: TRBJ1-6; abundance: -; d_gene: -
CDR3aa: CASSIAPGYEQFF; CDR3nt: TGTGCCAGTAGTATAGCCCCGGGGTACGAGCAGTTCTTC; v_gene: TRBV19; j_gene: TRBJ2-1; abundance: few; d_gene: -
CDR3aa: CSVDLSGGYWATETQYF; CDR3nt: TGCAGCGTTGACCTCTCCGGGGGATATTGGGCGACAGAGACCCAGTACTTC; v_gene: TRBV29-1; j_gene: TRBJ2-5; abundance: many; d_gene: -
CDR3aa: CASSRGGDRFKQYF; CDR3nt: TGTGCCAGCAGTCGAGGAGGGGATAGGTTCAAGCAGTACTTC; v_gene: TRBV7-2; j_gene: TRBJ2-7; abundance: many; d_gene: -
CDR3aa: CASSAYSNEQFF; CDR3nt: TGTGCCAGCAGTGCTTACAGCAATGAGCAGTTCTTC; v_gene: TRBV2; j_gene: TRBJ2-1; abundance: -; d_gene: -
CDR3aa: CASSQVGLAVYNEQFF; CDR3nt: TGTGCCAGCAGCCAAGTAGGACTAGCAGTATACAATGAGCAGTTCTTC; v_gene: TRBV3-1; j_gene: TRBJ2-1; abundance: -; d_gene: TRBD2
CDR3aa: CAISKTGEREQYF; CDR3nt: TGTGCCATCAGCAAAACAGGGGAGCGGGAGCAGTACTTC; v_gene: TRBV10-3; j_gene: TRBJ2-7; abundance: many; d_gene: TRBD1
CDR3aa: CASSFTGTIQETQYF; CDR3nt: TGTGCCAGCAGCTTCACCGGGACTATCCAAGAGACCCAGTACTTC; v_gene: TRBV7-8; j_gene: TRBJ2-5; abundance: few; d_gene: TRBD2
CDR3aa: CASRSPIAEQETQYF; CDR3nt: TGTGCCAGCAGGTCACCGATTGCGGAACAAGAGACCCAGTACTTC; v_gene: TRBV6-1; j_gene: TRBJ2-5; abundance: -; d_gene: -
CDR3aa: CASSYSFQGVSNQPQHF; CDR3nt: TGTGCCAGCAGTTACTCCTTTCAGGGGGTAAGCAATCAGCCCCAGCATTTT; v_gene: TRBV6-5; j_gene: TRBJ1-5; abundance: -; d_gene: TRBD1
CDR3aa: CASSIRMEGWDSYNEQFF; CDR3nt: TGTGCCAGTAGTATAAGGATGGAGGGTTGGGACTCCTACAATGAGCAGTTCTTC; v_gene: TRBV19; j_gene: TRBJ2-1; abundance: -; d_gene: -
CDR3aa: CASSQWTGLGEKLFF; CDR3nt: TGTGCCAGCAGCCAATGGACAGGGCTTGGAGAAAAACTGTTTTTT; v_gene: TRBV14; j_gene: TRBJ1-4; abundance: -; d_gene: TRBD1
CDR3aa: CASSFVSAGCYEQYF; CDR3nt: TGTGCCAGCAGCTTCGTCTCAGCGGGATGCTACGAGCAGTACTTC; v_gene: TRBV5-6; j_gene: TRBJ2-7; abundance: -; d_gene: TRBD2
CDR3aa: CASSALDSGNTIYF; CDR3nt: TGTGCCAGCAGCGCTTTGGACAGTGGAAACACCATATATTTT; v_gene: TRBV9; j_gene: TRBJ1-3; abundance: many; d_gene: -
CDR3aa: CASSLSSGTNTGELFF; CDR3nt: TGCGCCAGCAGCCTCTCTTCGGGCACGAACACCGGGGAGCTGTTTTTT; v_gene: TRBV5-1; j_gene: TRBJ2-2; abundance: many; d_gene: -
CDR3aa: CSARDQRSAGNEKLFF; CDR3nt: TGCAGTGCTAGAGATCAGAGATCGGCAGGGAATGAAAAACTGTTTTTT; v_gene: TRBV20-1; j_gene: TRBJ1-4; abundance: few; d_gene: -
CDR3aa: CASSQDRGVYGYTF; CDR3nt: TGTGCCAGCAGCCAAGATCGGGGTGTCTATGGCTACACCTTC; v_gene: TRBV4-2; j_gene: TRBJ1-2; abundance: -; d_gene: -
CDR3aa: CASSGGGHGTEAFF; CDR3nt: TGCGCCAGCAGCGGTGGCGGACATGGCACTGAAGCTTTCTTT; v_gene: TRBV5-1; j_gene: TRBJ1-1; abundance: many; d_gene: -
CDR3aa: CASSLSSLAGSSETQYF; CDR3nt: TGTGCCAGCAGTTTATCGTCACTAGCGGGGAGTTCAGAGACCCAGTACTTC; v_gene: TRBV12-3/TRBV12-4; j_gene: TRBJ2-5; abundance: few; d_gene: TRBD2
CDR3aa: CASSFIDRGGDSGYTF; CDR3nt: TGTGCCAGCAGTTTCATCGACAGGGGGGGAGACTCTGGCTACACCTTC; v_gene: TRBV28; j_gene: TRBJ1-2; abundance: -; d_gene: TRBD1
CDR3aa: CASSVGDRSIYNEQFF; CDR3nt: TGTGCCAGCAGCGTAGGGGACCGATCAATATACAATGAGCAGTTCTTC; v_gene: TRBV9; j_gene: TRBJ2-1; abundance: -; d_gene: -
CDR3aa: CASSFLGSSGGLYTQYF; CDR3nt: TGTGCCAGCAGCTTTTTGGGTTCTAGCGGGGGGTTGTATACGCAGTATTTT; v_gene: TRBV7-2; j_gene: TRBJ2-3; abundance: -; d_gene: TRBD2
CDR3aa: CSAWDTEAFF; CDR3nt: TGCAGCGCCTGGGACACTGAAGCTTTCTTT; v_gene: TRBV29-1; j_gene: TRBJ1-1; abundance: many; d_gene: -
CDR3aa: CASSLDRDRGDGYTF; CDR3nt: TGTGCCAGCAGCTTGGACCGGGACAGGGGGGATGGCTACACCTTC; v_gene: TRBV5-5; j_gene: TRBJ1-2; abundance: few; d_gene: TRBD1
CDR3aa: CASSLTVASGANVLTF; CDR3nt: TGTGCCAGCAGCTTAACCGTTGCCTCTGGGGCCAACGTCCTGACTTTC; v_gene: TRBV7-9; j_gene: TRBJ2-6; abundance: many; d_gene: -